Presented here are 27 T cell receptor beta chains from one specimen sequenced in a study of blood T cell repertoires in COVID-19. TCRdb's table, derived via immunoSEQ multiplex PCR, lists solely in-frame clones and lacks some. Among approximately 100,000 clones listed, around 90% were seen once. Material for sequencing was peripheral blood. The receptors come from a human donor with COVID-19, enrolled during active disease. The donor label of this sample is uncertain.

The chain is built from TRBV4-1 and TRBJ2-1; D not certain. Germline CDR1 reads MGHRA; CDR2 reads YSYEKL. Between the trimmed V and J ends, which lost 2 bases and 4 bases, there was a span of 12 bases. The CDR3 is 15 residues long. CDR3 sequence reads: CASSQPTRRYNEQFF. In DNA form, the CDR3 reads TGCGCCAGCAGCCAACCGACACGTCGGTACAATGAGCAGTTCTTC.

The V call is TRBV10-3, the J call TRBJ1-4, with 9 bases aligning to TRBD1. This CDR3 region has 15 residues. The germline V gene has CDR1 ENHRY and CDR2 SYGVKD. The ends lost 4 bases at V and 2 bases at J; junction bases unmatched: 2. The CDR3 here is CAISVGTGTNEKLFF. CDR3 nucleotide sequence: TGTGCCATCAGTGTCGGGACAGGGACTAATGAAAAACTGTTTTTT.

This clone was seen a single time. V and J are TRBV11-2 and TRBJ1-1; TRBD1 might be the D (5 bases). Germline V gene data show CDR1 as SGHAT and CDR2 as FQNNGV. Trimming left V 0 bases short and J 5 bases short, with 13 bases between. The CDR3 sequence is 15 residues long. The CDR3 spells CASSLDPTVWTEAFF. CDR3 in DNA: TGTGCCAGCAGCTTAGATCCGACAGTTTGGACTGAAGCTTTCTTT.

The chain employs TRBV21-1 and TRBJ2-7; the D segment call TRBD2 is taken from the table without a DNA check. TRBV21-1 is designated a pseudogene. The CDR3 has 16 amino acids. This CDR3 reads CASSKGIAGLTYEQYF. The CDR3 nucleotides are TGTGCCAGCAGCAAAGGAATCGCGGGGCTAACCTACGAGCAGTACTTC.

V usage is TRBV7-2 and J usage is TRBJ1-1; D ambiguous. V gave up 5 bases and J gave up 3 bases, with 13 bases separating them. Germline CDR1 is SGHTA and CDR2 is FQGNSA. The CDR3 has 14 amino acids. As DNA, the CDR3 is TGTGCCAGCAGCAGGGAAGGAGCGGACACTGAAGCTTTCTTT. Translating gives CASSREGADTEAFF.

V gene TRBV25-1 combines with J gene TRBJ1-4; D is uncertain. The CDR3 length is 14 residues. Trimming took 2 bases from V and 5 from J, leaving 9 bases between them. From germline, CDR1 is MGHDK and CDR2 SYGVNS. The CDR3 nucleotides are TGTGCCAGCAGTGAACCGGGAGACAATGAAAAACTGTTTTTT. It codes for CASSEPGDNEKLFF.

Only a few counts were recorded for this clone. This chain connects TRBV28 to TRBJ2-3; the match to TRBD1 covers 10 bases. Germline V lookup: CDR1 MDHEN, CDR2 SYDVKM. There are 16 residues in the CDR3. With V trimmed by 1 base and J by 7 bases, 8 bases remained unmatched. The CDR3 protein is CASSLSAGTGDNTQYF. As DNA, the CDR3 is TGTGCCAGCAGTTTATCTGCCGGGACAGGGGATAATACGCAGTATTTT.

This clone has a single count. V and J are TRBV3-1 (or the pseudogene TRBV3-2) and TRBJ1-2; 8 bases are a match to TRBD1. Germline V gene lookup returns CDR1 LGHDT and CDR2 YNNKEL (reference sequence). J lost 4 bases, V lost 4 bases, and 8 bases had no gene match. This CDR3 has 15 amino acids. The CDR3 sequence is CASSRSRTGSYGYTF. The CDR3 DNA reads as TGTGCCAGCAGCCGCTCTCGGACAGGGTCCTATGGCTACACCTTC.

V gene TRBV12-3 or TRBV12-4 combines with J gene TRBJ1-5; possible D gene TRBD1, 6 bases. Trimming cost V 6 bases and J 8 bases, with 14 bases left between them. CDR3 length equals 13 residues. This CDR3 is CASSMGGGEPQHF. CDR3 DNA sequence: TGTGCCAGCAGCATGGGAGGGGGAGAGCCCCAGCATTTT.

V and J are TRBV19 and TRBJ2-2; 7 positions agree with TRBD2. CDR3 length equals 15 residues. The germline gives CDR1 LNHDA, CDR2 SQIVND (reference sequence). The junction had 5 bases not matched to a gene; V was cut back by 7 bases and J by 0 bases. The CDR3 region is CASKREGPNTGELFF. The CDR3 DNA reads TGTGCCAGTAAAAGGGAGGGGCCGAACACCGGGGAGCTGTTTTTT.

This clone showed up just once. The rearrangement joins TRBV14 to TRBJ1-1; 11 bases align to TRBD1. The CDR3 loop spans 19 amino acids. Germline lookup yields CDR1 SGHDN and CDR2 FVKESK. Trimming removed 0 bases from V and 1 base from J; junction bases left unmatched: 10. CDR3 bases: TGTGCCAGCAGCCAAGAGGACAGGGGGCAGCAACGTTGGAACACTGAAGCTTTCTTT. It encodes CASSQEDRGQQRWNTEAFF.

V and J are TRBV28 and TRBJ2-7; a weak D match, TRBD2 (6 bases). With 5 bases removed from V and 5 bases from J, the gap between germline ends came to 19 bases. Germline lookup yields CDR1 MDHEN and CDR2 SYDVKM. This CDR3 spans 15 amino acids. The CDR3 DNA reads TGTGCCAGCAGTCCCCATGGAGGAGGGGCTGACGAGCAGTACTTC. Protein product: CASSPHGGGADEQYF.

About this clone itself: Relative to the germline gene, one junction end is altered; a read error may explain this. The rearrangement joins TRBV27 to TRBJ2-2; the match to TRBD2 covers 10 bases. Germline V gives CDR1 MNHEY, CDR2 SMNVEV (reference sequence). The CDR3 loop spans 16 amino acids. The CDR3 reads CASSLLAGVTTRELFF. The CDR3 coding sequence is TGTGCCAGCAGTCTTCTAGCGGGAGTAACCACCCGGGAGCTGTTTTTT.

The chain uses TRBV5-1 and TRBJ1-2; D possibly corresponds to TRBD1 (5 bases). V was clipped by 2 bases and J by 3 bases, with 11 bases between them. This CDR3 has 14 amino acids. Germline CDR1 and CDR2: SGHRS and YFSETQ. The CDR3, as DNA: TGCGCCAGCAGCTTCCGGGGGGAAGACTATGGCTACACCTTC. Protein product: CASSFRGEDYGYTF.

The J gene is TRBJ1-5, the V gene TRBV25-1, with D unclear. The CDR3 contains 14 residues. Germline CDR1 is MGHDK and CDR2 is SYGVNS. V was shortened by 6 bases and J by 6 bases, with 15 bases between the two germline ends. The CDR3 here is CASSAREEAQPQHF. The CDR3 DNA follows: TGTGCCAGCAGCGCCCGGGAGGAGGCTCAGCCCCAGCATTTT.

The chain recombines TRBV7-6 with TRBJ1-6; D is possibly TRBD1 (5 bases). Germline loops: CDR1 SGHVS, CDR2 FNYEAQ. V was clipped by 5 bases and J by 8 bases, with 16 bases between them. The CDR3 covers 15 residues. The DNA for the CDR3 is TGTGCCAGCAGCGGCCTCCGGGGGAGCGATTCACCCCTCCACTTT. It yields the protein CASSGLRGSDSPLHF.

The chain recombines TRBV30 with TRBJ1-1, with 9 nucleotides matching TRBD1. Looked up from germline, CDR1 is GTSNPN and CDR2 is SVGIG (reference sequence). The CDR3 covers 13 residues. CDR3 in DNA: TGTGCATGCGGACAGGGGATGAACACTGAAGCTTTCTTT. Amino acids: CACGQGMNTEAFF.

This chain joins TRBV13 and TRBJ2-1, with 8 positions matching TRBD1. CDR1 and CDR2 (germline): PRHDT, FYEKMQ (reference sequence). The CDR3 is 12 residues long. The trim removed 5 bases at V and 16 bases at J, leaving 10 bases unmatched. For the CDR3, the DNA is TGTGCCAGCAGCATGTCCGGGACAGGCGATTTCTTC. Its protein is CASSMSGTGDFF.

The V gene is TRBV19, the J gene TRBJ1-3; D remains ambiguous. Germline V gene sequence: CDR1 LNHDA, CDR2 SQIVND (reference sequence). V dropped 3 bases and J dropped 3 bases, with 12 bases sitting between them. The CDR3 sequence is 15 residues long. The CDR3 bases are TGTGCCAGTAGTATGAGAGAAGAGGTTGGAAACACCATATATTTT. This sequence encodes CASSMREEVGNTIYF.

Here the CDR3 reads CASGLRPQTTIYF. The CDR3 DNA sequence: TGTGCTAGTGGTTTGCGCCCCCAAACTACCATATATTTT. The chain couples TRBV12-5 to TRBJ1-3; D ambiguous. Trimming pared 2 bases from V and 10 bases from J, leaving 12 bases between. The germline gives CDR1 LGHNT, CDR2 FRNRAP. The CDR3 consists of 13 residues.

As regards this clone: This sample includes further DNA sequences coding for the same CDR3. The V call is TRBV12-3 or TRBV12-4, the J call TRBJ2-7; D is ambiguous. The CDR3 sequence is 11 residues long. The ends were cut back, 6 bases at V and 1 base at J, with 4 bases in the middle. CDR3 in amino acids: CASSSSYEQYF. DNA of the CDR3: TGTGCCAGCAGCAGTTCCTACGAGCAGTACTTC.

The genes are TRBV9 and TRBJ2-6, with 10 bases fitting TRBD1. V shed 0 bases, J shed 3 bases, and the junction held 6 bases outside the gene matches. The germline CDR1 and CDR2 sequences are SGDLS and YYNGEE. The CDR3 consists of 18 residues. CDR3 protein: CASSVALGQGYGANVLTF. The CDR3 bases are TGTGCCAGCAGCGTAGCATTGGGACAGGGGTATGGGGCCAACGTCCTGACTTTC.

This chain connects TRBV28 to TRBJ2-2; 11 nucleotides match TRBD1. Germline V CDR1 and CDR2: MDHEN, SYDVKM. This CDR3 spans 15 amino acids. V lost 6 bases to trimming and J lost 7 bases; unmatched junction nucleotides: 7. DNA for the CDR3: TGTGCCAGCAGCAGGACAGGGGGCGGGAGCGGGGAGCTGTTTTTT. Its translation: CASSRTGGGSGELFF.

This chain connects TRBV28 to TRBJ1-5, with 10 bases identical to TRBD1. Losses at the gene ends were 4 bases for V and 5 bases for J; bases not matched to a gene: 2. The CDR3 length is 14 residues. CDR1 and CDR2 (germline): MDHEN, SYDVKM. The CDR3 is CASSSGQGHQPQHF. The CDR3 nucleotides read TGTGCCAGCAGTTCGGGACAGGGGCATCAGCCCCAGCATTTT.

The DNA for the CDR3 is TGTGCCAGCAGCGTAGGCCCTATTACCCACTCCTACGAGCAGTACTTC. This gives the protein CASSVGPITHSYEQYF. J is TRBJ2-7 and V is TRBV9, with unresolved D. The CDR3 sequence is 16 residues long. Germline V gene sequence: CDR1 SGDLS, CDR2 YYNGEE. Between the trimmed V and J ends, which lost 0 bases and 0 bases, there was a span of 13 bases. Drawing the rest from reference TRBV9 and TRBJ2-7, the complete variable domain is DSGVTQTPKHLITATGQRVTLRCSPRSGDLSVYWYQQSLDQGLQFLIQYYNGEERAKGNILERFSAQQFPDLHSELNLSSLELGDSALYFCASSVGPITHSYEQYFGPGTRLTVT.

The CDR3 protein is CASSFRGGQEKLFF. Written as DNA, the CDR3 is TGTGCCAGCAGCTTCCGAGGGGGCCAAGAAAAACTGTTTTTT. The rearrangement uses TRBV11-3 and TRBJ1-4, with TRBD1 matching over 7 bases. With V trimmed by 3 bases and J by 8 bases, 6 bases remained unmatched. The CDR3 length is 14 residues. CDR1 is SGHNT and CDR2 is YENEEA in the germline V gene.

The chain recombines TRBV6-5 with TRBJ1-3, with 7 bases identical to TRBD1. Germline CDR1 and CDR2: MNHEY and SVGAGI. This CDR3 has 13 residues. Germline trimming cut 8 bases from V and 7 bases from J; bases unmatched to any gene: 8. In DNA, the CDR3 is TGTGCCAGCTTGAGGGGGCAAGGGAACACCATATATTTT. As protein: CASLRGQGNTIYF.